This is a list of T cell receptor beta chains from one sample in a study of blood T cell repertoires in COVID-19. The table came from immunoSEQ multiplex PCR; TCRdb's copy has only in-frame clones and leaves some out. The repertoire holds about 130,000 clones, with around 70% as singletons. Material for sequencing was peripheral blood. These receptors all stem from a man in his sixties with acute or convalescent COVID-19. The CDR3 runs from the conserved cysteine through the conserved F or W. D genes are given only for firm matches. Some rows mark clone size as missing; the rest say once, few, many or name a class of expanded clone.

size,V,J,D,DNA,CDR3
.,TRBV6-5,TRBJ2-7,TRBD1,TGTGCCAGCAGGAGGACAGGAGACTACGAGCAGTACTTC,CASRRTGDYEQYF
.,TRBV11-3,TRBJ1-4,.,TGTGCCAGCAGCTTAGCATTGCGGACTAATGAAAAACTGTTTTTT,CASSLALRTNEKLFF
.,TRBV19,TRBJ1-2,.,TGTGCCAGTAGTATCGGCCCAGGGGTGATCTCCTATGGCTACACCTTC,CASSIGPGVISYGYTF
.,TRBV10-3,TRBJ1-1,.,TGTGCCATCAGTGAGTCGGGAGGTACTGAAGCTTTCTTT,CAISESGGTEAFF
.,TRBV27,TRBJ1-2,.,TGTGCCAGCAGTCCACGCCCCGGGACAAAGTATGGCTACACCTTC,CASSPRPGTKYGYTF
.,TRBV7-2,TRBJ2-1,.,TGTGCCAGCAGCTTACAGCGGAACTCCTACAATGAGCAGTTCTTC,CASSLQRNSYNEQFF
.,TRBV2,TRBJ1-1,TRBD1,TGTGCCAGCGGACAGGGTGCGAACACTGAAGCTTTCTTT,CASGQGANTEAFF
few,TRBV7-3,TRBJ1-6,.,TGTGCCAGCAGCTTAAGAGGCACAATGACTAATTCACCCCTCCACTTT,CASSLRGTMTNSPLHF
.,TRBV9,TRBJ2-1,.,TGTGCCAGCAGCGCCCGGGGGGCAGGGCGATCCAATGAGCAGTTCTTC,CASSARGAGRSNEQFF
.,TRBV27,TRBJ2-6,.,TGTGCCAGCAGTTTAAAGAGAGCAGGTGCCAGCTCTGGGGCCAACGTCCTGACTTTC,CASSLKRAGASSGANVLTF
.,TRBV7-9,TRBJ1-2,TRBD1,TGTGCCAGCAGCCAACAGGGGGCTGGTGGCTACACCTTC,CASSQQGAGGYTF
.,TRBV11-3,TRBJ2-3,TRBD1,TGTGCCAGCAGCCCCCGGGACAGGGGAATCGAGGCAGATACGCAGTATTTT,CASSPRDRGIEADTQYF
few,TRBV7-2,TRBJ1-2,.,TGTGCCAGCAGCTTTGGCGGGAACTATGGCTACACCTTC,CASSFGGNYGYTF
.,TRBV18,TRBJ2-2,.,TGTGCCAGCTCACCACTAGGGGGGAACACCGGGGAGCTGTTTTTT,CASSPLGGNTGELFF
.,TRBV5-1,TRBJ1-5,.,TGCGCCAGCAGCTTACTCCCCAATCAGCCCCAGCATTTT,CASSLLPNQPQHF
.,TRBV9,TRBJ2-2,TRBD1,TGTGCCAGCAGCGGCCAGAGACAGGGATCGAACACCGGGGAGCTGTTTTTT,CASSGQRQGSNTGELFF
.,TRBV19,TRBJ1-5,.,TGTGCCAGTAGAGGAGGGGGCAATCAGCCCCAGCATTTT,CASRGGGNQPQHF
.,TRBV29-1,TRBJ1-6,.,TGCAGCGTCCGTGTAGGGGAGGTATATTCACCCCTCCACTTT,CSVRVGEVYSPLHF
.,TRBV11-2,TRBJ2-7,TRBD2,TGTGCCAGCAGCCCCAGAGGACTAGCGGGGATTCACTCCTACGAGCAGTACTTC,CASSPRGLAGIHSYEQYF
.,TRBV11-2,TRBJ1-1,.,TGTGCCAGCAGCCCTAGGGGGAGGGGTATGGGGACTGAAGCTTTCTTT,CASSPRGRGMGTEAFF
.,TRBV28,TRBJ1-2,TRBD1,TGTGCCAGCAAACTCCGGGACAGAGTAGCTAACTATGGCTACACCTTC,CASKLRDRVANYGYTF
.,TRBV12-5,TRBJ2-3,.,TGTGCTAGTGGTTCGGGTAGCTCGTCTAGCACAGATACGCAGTATTTT,CASGSGSSSSTDTQYF
once,TRBV7-9,TRBJ2-7,TRBD1,TGTGCCAGCAGCGGGGGACAGGGCGGGGAGCAGTACTTC,CASSGGQGGEQYF
.,TRBV6-5,TRBJ1-2,TRBD1,TGTGCCAGCAGCCAAGACAGGGTCTATGGCTACACCTTC,CASSQDRVYGYTF
.,TRBV7-9,TRBJ1-1,TRBD1,TGTGCCAGCAGCGCGGGACAGGGTCACACTGAAGCTTTCTTT,CASSAGQGHTEAFF
.,TRBV13,TRBJ1-1,.,TGTGCCAGCAGCCTCGGTGGGATCAGGGGCGAGACTGAAGCTTTCTTT,CASSLGGIRGETEAFF
few,TRBV2,TRBJ1-5,.,TGTGCCAGCCGACAGGCGAAATATAGCAATCAGCCCCAGCATTTT,CASRQAKYSNQPQHF
.,TRBV9,TRBJ2-3,TRBD2,TGTGCCAGCAGCGTAGGTCGGGTAGCGGGGGGGTTAGATACGCAGTATTTT,CASSVGRVAGGLDTQYF
.,TRBV5-1,TRBJ2-7,TRBD2,TGCGCCAGCAGCTTGAGGGCTAGCGGGGCCTACGAGCAGTACTTC,CASSLRASGAYEQYF
.,TRBV5-1,TRBJ2-3,TRBD1,TGCGCCAGCAGCTCGGGACAGATTAGCACAGATACGCAGTATTTT,CASSSGQISTDTQYF
.,TRBV7-2,TRBJ2-5,.,TGTGCCAGCAGCCCCCGGAGGGCAGGAGAGACCCAGTACTTC,CASSPRRAGETQYF
once,TRBV7-2,TRBJ1-2,TRBD1,TGTGCCAGCAGCTTATCTTGGGACAGGGGGAATGGCTACACCTTC,CASSLSWDRGNGYTF
.,TRBV9,TRBJ2-3,TRBD2,TGTGCCAGCAGCGGGACTAGCACGAATACGCAGTATTTT,CASSGTSTNTQYF